The entry that follows covers one TCR beta chain sequence. Profiling relied on immunoSEQ multiplex PCR, and the TCRdb table lists in-frame clones only, not all of them. This repertoire shows about 110,000 clones, roughly four fifths found once; its top ten account for approximately 7%. This entry belongs to a study of control samples from healthy donors and cancer patients. CDR1 and CDR2 from the germline V gene are MNHEY and SVGEGT. This CDR3 contains 15 residues. Trimming shortened V by 0 bases and J by 3 bases, and 9 bases separated the two germline ends. The genes are TRBV6-2 or TRBV6-3 and TRBJ1-5; tentative D call: TRBD1 (6 bases). This clonotype originated in a man aged 18-30 years in good health. Specimen: blood. CDR3 amino acids: CASSYSGHNNQPQHF. CDR3 coding DNA: TGTGCCAGCAGTTACTCGGGACACAACAATCAGCCCCAGCATTTT.